The TCR beta chain under discussion was sequenced for a study of blood T cell repertoires in COVID-19. Study context: Researchers got acute and convalescent COVID-19 samples from the United States, Italy and Spain.

Those enrolled, adults aged roughly 18 to 90 years, came from about two dozen US areas. Participants' own reports of clinical history determined their cohort assignment. Methods used by the authors: Amplified reference gene primers provided the basis for estimating nucleated cell counts. The method was immunoSEQ multiplex PCR; TCRdb's version includes in-frame clones alone and lacks a portion of them. That table supplies the V and J calls and clone size; D and trimming were determined from the DNA. The table includes about 240,000 clones, roughly 80% detected once. This clone has a handful of counts. The TCR was taken from a woman between 35 and 50 years old who had been exposed to COVID-19. Input material: PBMCs or T cells enriched from blood (not recorded which).

The CDR3 DNA sequence: TGCAGTGCGGGAGTGTTAGAGCAGTACTTC. Translation: CSAGVLEQYF. J is TRBJ2-7 and V is TRBV20-1; possibly TRBD2 for D (5 bases). In germline, CDR1 is DFQATT, CDR2 SNEGSKA (reference sequence). The CDR3 is 10 residues long. V was cut by 6 bases and J by 7 bases, with 10 bases left in between.